A selection of T cell receptor beta chains follows, all from one sample in a study of T cell responses to AZD1222 COVID-19 vaccine. Only in-frame clones appear in the TCRdb table, and some are missing; sequencing was by immunoSEQ multiplex PCR. The sample yields about 120,000 clones, more than 80% seen once. This sample comprised peripheral blood, obtained on day 0 of AZD1222 vaccination. Receptor source: an adult in good health. Each CDR3 is given with its conserved first and last residue. D genes are given only for firm matches. Part of the rows lack a size; the others show once, few, many or a class for expanded clones.

abundance,len,d_gene,v_gene,j_gene,CDR3nt,CDR3aa
NA,15,NA,TRBV5-1,TRBJ1-1,TGCGCCAGCCGTCGCTCCCCACAGGGAGGTACTGAAGCTTTCTTT,CASRRSPQGGTEAFF
once,16,TRBD1,TRBV19,TRBJ1-1,TGTGCCAGTAGTAAAGGACAGGGCCTCGGGAGCACTGAAGCTTTCTTT,CASSKGQGLGSTEAFF
NA,14,NA,TRBV5-6,TRBJ1-1,TGTGCCAGCAGCTTGCTAGGGCAGGACACTGAAGCTTTCTTT,CASSLLGQDTEAFF
NA,15,TRBD2,TRBV4-3,TRBJ2-1,TGCGCCAGCAGCCATGGTAGCGGGGGGGGCTATGAGCAGTTCTTC,CASSHGSGGGYEQFF
NA,14,TRBD2,TRBV7-9,TRBJ2-3,TGTGCCAGCAGTTTCGGGAGGGACGGAGATACGCAGTATTTT,CASSFGRDGDTQYF
NA,14,TRBD1,TRBV29-1,TRBJ1-1,TGCAGCGGCCGTATGGGACAGGGCGTCGCTGAAGCTTTCTTT,CSGRMGQGVAEAFF
NA,15,NA,TRBV18,TRBJ2-3,TGTGCCAGCTCACCGCGGACAGCTAGCACAGATACGCAGTATTTT,CASSPRTASTDTQYF
once,16,NA,TRBV6-5,TRBJ2-1,TGTGCCAGCAGTTCCCCCGGGGCCCTCTCCTACAATGAGCAGTTCTTC,CASSSPGALSYNEQFF
few,13,NA,TRBV19,TRBJ2-1,TGTGCCAGTAGTTGGGCAGCCAGTAATGAGCAGTTCTTC,CASSWAASNEQFF
NA,17,NA,TRBV21-1,TRBJ2-3,TGTGCCAGCAGCAAAGGTGTAGCGGGAGAGGGAGCAGATACGCAGTATTTT,CASSKGVAGEGADTQYF
NA,15,TRBD1,TRBV11-2,TRBJ2-1,TGTGCCAGCAGCTTGCGGGACAGGGCTTACAATGAGCAGTTCTTC,CASSLRDRAYNEQFF
NA,15,TRBD2,TRBV5-1,TRBJ2-2,TGCGCCAGCAGCTTAGGACTAGCGGGGACCGGGGAGCTGTTTTTT,CASSLGLAGTGELFF
NA,15,NA,TRBV23-1,TRBJ1-6,TGCGCCAGCAGTCACTGGGACAATCTCCATTCACCCCTCCACTTT,CASSHWDNLHSPLHF
NA,16,TRBD1,TRBV4-2,TRBJ2-1,TGTGCCAGCAGCCCCGCCGGGGACAGGGCCTCCAATGAGCAGTTCTTC,CASSPAGDRASNEQFF
NA,13,NA,TRBV7-2,TRBJ2-2,TGTGCCAGCAGCGTTATCCACACCGGGGAGCTGTTTTTT,CASSVIHTGELFF
NA,12,NA,TRBV6-5,TRBJ2-7,TGTGCCAGCAGGGATAGGGGCTACGAGCAGTACTTC,CASRDRGYEQYF
NA,17,NA,TRBV5-1,TRBJ2-7,TGCGCCAGCAGCTTCGGCCAAGGTGTTTCCACAGAGCGTGAGCAGTACTTC,CASSFGQGVSTEREQYF
NA,15,TRBD1,TRBV15,TRBJ1-5,TGTGCCACCAGCAGAACTCGGACAGGGCAACAGCCCCAGCATTTT,CATSRTRTGQQPQHF
NA,14,TRBD1,TRBV4-1,TRBJ2-2,TGCGCCAGCAGCCCGGGACAGGGTAACGGGGAGCTGTTTTTT,CASSPGQGNGELFF
NA,15,TRBD1,TRBV19,TRBJ1-6,TGTGCCAGTAGTTCCAGACAGGGAGGTAGCTCACCCCTCCACTTT,CASSSRQGGSSPLHF
NA,14,NA,TRBV5-5,TRBJ2-4,TGTGCCAGCAGCCCGCTCGATGGGAAAAACATTCAGTACTTC,CASSPLDGKNIQYF
NA,16,NA,TRBV9,TRBJ1-5,TGTGCCAGCAGCGTAGCAGATAGGGATGTGGGTTCGGCCCAGCATTTT,CASSVADRDVGSAQHF
once,14,NA,TRBV5-1,TRBJ1-3,TGCGCCAGCAGCGATGGGGGCTCTGGAAACACCATATATTTT,CASSDGGSGNTIYF
once,13,NA,TRBV2,TRBJ1-4,TGTGCCAGCACGAAGGGTCGATATGAAAAACTGTTTTTT,CASTKGRYEKLFF
NA,14,NA,TRBV29-1,TRBJ2-7,TGCAGCGTGGAAAATACAGGGAGTACCTACGAGCAGTACTTC,CSVENTGSTYEQYF
NA,14,NA,TRBV19,TRBJ2-7,TGTGCCAGTAGTCCTCGGAGGGGTTCCTACGAGCAGTACTTC,CASSPRRGSYEQYF
NA,12,NA,TRBV9,TRBJ2-1,TGTGCCAGCAGCCCCCCCTTGGGGGAGCAGTTCTTC,CASSPPLGEQFF
NA,16,NA,TRBV3-1/TRBV3-2,TRBJ2-3,TGTGCCAGCAGCCAAGAGAGAGGGGCGTACACAGATACGCAGTATTTT,CASSQERGAYTDTQYF
NA,15,TRBD1,TRBV27,TRBJ2-1,TGTGCCAGCAGCCAGACAGGGGGCGAACTTAATGAGCAGTTCTTC,CASSQTGGELNEQFF
NA,12,NA,TRBV7-9,TRBJ2-7,TGTGCCAGCAGCTTAGGGGGGACCGAGCAGTACTTC,CASSLGGTEQYF